This T cell receptor (beta chain) comes out of a study of cytomegalovirus exposure and HLA in healthy donors. Study conclusions and caveats: The study designated 150 to 200 TCR beta chains cytomegalovirus-associated. Some V segments (TRBV6-2 and TRBV6-3 among them) were excluded as indistinguishable.

The CDR3 runs to 12 residues. Deletions cut 6 bases from V and 10 bases from J, with 13 bases between. The V gene's germline CDR1 is MNHEY and CDR2 SVGAGI. The PCR was carried out with 60 Vbeta primers and 13 Jbeta primers. Per the authors' pipeline: Around 9.9 million shared chains were among the 65 million to 85 million unique TCR beta chains that a later analysis counted. Some clones are missing from TCRdb's copy, which holds only in-frame ones; the method was immunoSEQ multiplex PCR. D and trimming come from the DNA, and the V and J calls and clone size come from that table. Among approximately 82,000 clones listed, approximately 74% were seen once. About this clone itself: The antigen is not known.

Sequenced material: PBMCs. The chain couples TRBV6-5 to TRBJ2-1; weak D call: TRBD2 (6 bases). This clonotype was sampled from a woman in her fifties or sixties in good health and CMV-seropositive. CDR3 in DNA: TGTGCCAGCAGCAGGGCGGGGTACGAGCAGTTCTTC. It encodes CASSRAGYEQFF.